The rows below give T cell receptor beta chains drawn from one sample of a study of preoperative IRX-2 immunotherapy in early breast cancer. Sequenced by immunoSEQ multiplex PCR; TCRdb stores in-frame clones only, minus some. The table lists 35,000 to 55,000 clones, approximately 94% of them singletons. Specimen: tumor tissue, collected after IRX-2 immunotherapy. These receptors originate from a human donor with breast cancer. Each CDR3 is given with its conserved first and last residue. A D gene is named only where the DNA matches it firmly. Clone size is not always given. Where it is, it says once, few, many or a class for expanded clones.

J	V	length	size	D	DNA	CDR3
TRBJ1-2	TRBV6-4	15	.	.	TGTGCCAGCAGTGACCGAGCGTCGGGACCGTATGGCTACACCTTC	CASSDRASGPYGYTF
TRBJ2-3	TRBV5-6	14	.	TRBD2	TGTGCCAGCAGCTTGGGACTAGCTTCAGATACGCAGTATTTT	CASSLGLASDTQYF
TRBJ2-3	TRBV30	14	.	.	TGTGCCTGGAGTCGCGCAGGCAGCACAGATACGCAGTATTTT	CAWSRAGSTDTQYF
TRBJ2-3	TRBV5-1	15	.	.	TGCGCCAGCAGCCCAGGTTCTGTAAGCACAGATACGCAGTATTTT	CASSPGSVSTDTQYF
TRBJ1-6	TRBV6-6	15	.	.	TGTGCCAGCAGCAACGGGGGGTCGATAGGTTCACCCCTCCACTTT	CASSNGGSIGSPLHF
TRBJ2-4	TRBV11-2	15	.	.	TGTGCCAGCAGCAGCCTAAGGGCCGGCAAAAACATTCAGTACTTC	CASSSLRAGKNIQYF
TRBJ1-3	TRBV2	15	.	.	TGTGCCAGCAGTAGACGGGTGGGGGATGGAAACACCATATATTTT	CASSRRVGDGNTIYF
TRBJ2-1	TRBV7-2	13	.	.	TGTGCCAGCAGCTTAGTATTGGCGGGTGAGCAGTTCTTC	CASSLVLAGEQFF
TRBJ2-1	TRBV7-9	13	.	.	TGTGCCAGCAGCTTAAACCTACAGGGCGAGCAGTTCTTC	CASSLNLQGEQFF
TRBJ2-1	TRBV19	16	.	.	TGTGCCAGCACCAGCAGTTGGAGATTTAAGTTCAATGAGCAGTTCTTC	CASTSSWRFKFNEQFF
TRBJ2-7	TRBV5-4	16	once	TRBD2	TGTGCCAGCAGCTCGTCATACGGGGGGATCTCCTACGAGCAGTACTTC	CASSSSYGGISYEQYF
TRBJ2-5	TRBV21-1	16	.	.	TGTGCCAGCAGCCCAGGTAGGGGGCCCCCCCAAGAGACCCAGTACTTC	CASSPGRGPPQETQYF
TRBJ1-2	TRBV11-2	14	.	TRBD1	TGTGCCAGCAGCCGTAACAGGGGTGGCTATGGCTACACCTTC	CASSRNRGGYGYTF
TRBJ2-2	TRBV19	13	.	.	TGTGCCACCCGGGTAGCGAACACCGGGGAGCTGTTTTTT	CATRVANTGELFF
TRBJ1-5	TRBV28	12	.	.	TGTGCCAGCCGGGGGAGCAATCAGCCCCAGCATTTT	CASRGSNQPQHF
TRBJ2-7	TRBV4-3	15	.	TRBD2	TGCGCCAGCAGCCATTTAGCGGGCGGGGCCTACGAGCAGTACTTC	CASSHLAGGAYEQYF
TRBJ2-7	TRBV7-8	16	.	TRBD2	TGTGCCAGCAGCCCTATTAGCGGGAGACCTGCCTACGAGCAGTACTTC	CASSPISGRPAYEQYF
TRBJ2-2	TRBV5-1	16	.	TRBD1	TGCGCCAGCAGCTTGGAGGGACAGGGGCCCGTCGGGGAGCTGTTTTTT	CASSLEGQGPVGELFF
TRBJ1-2	TRBV7-3	13	.	.	TGTGCCAGCAGCTTAACTCCCAGCTATGGCTACACCTTC	CASSLTPSYGYTF
TRBJ1-2	TRBV6-1	13	.	TRBD1	TGTGCCAGCAGTGTCGACAGGGGGCTTGGCTACACCTTC	CASSVDRGLGYTF
TRBJ2-1	TRBV4-3	16	.	TRBD2	TGCGCCAGCAGCCAAGGGTGGGTGGCTAGCGGGGGGGAGCAGTTCTTC	CASSQGWVASGGEQFF
TRBJ2-3	TRBV11-3	12	.	.	TGTGCCAGCAGCTTAGTTGCAGATACGCAGTATTTT	CASSLVADTQYF
TRBJ2-1	TRBV7-9	14	once	.	TGTGCCAGCAGCTCTGACCAGCCCTACAATGAGCAGTTCTTC	CASSSDQPYNEQFF
TRBJ2-3	TRBV5-1	15	.	.	TGCGCCAGCAGCTTGGAACAGGGAAGCACAGATACGCAGTATTTT	CASSLEQGSTDTQYF
TRBJ2-7	TRBV7-2	15	.	TRBD1	TGTGCCAGCAGCTTAGTTTGGACAGGGGGCCACGAGCAGTACTTC	CASSLVWTGGHEQYF
TRBJ2-7	TRBV2	12	.	.	TGTGCCAGCAGGGGGGATCACTACGAGCAGTACTTC	CASRGDHYEQYF
TRBJ1-1	TRBV20-1	11	.	.	TGCAGTGCTCACAGGGACATTGAAGCTTTCTTT	CSAHRDIEAFF
TRBJ2-7	TRBV2	19	.	.	TGTGCCAGCAGTGGGCTCGGGGGAAGACCGTCTTATCGTTACTACGAGCAGTACTTC	CASSGLGGRPSYRYYEQYF
TRBJ2-2	TRBV7-2	16	.	.	TGTGCCAGCAGCAAAGTGACAGGCAGGAACACCGGGGAGCTGTTTTTT	CASSKVTGRNTGELFF
TRBJ1-2	TRBV6-5	15	few	TRBD1	TGTGCCAGCAGTTACTCGACAGGGGGTAGGAATGGCTACACCTTC	CASSYSTGGRNGYTF
TRBJ2-5	TRBV5-4	13	.	.	TGTGCCAGCAGGGCTTTATCGGGAGAGACCCAGTACTTC	CASRALSGETQYF
TRBJ1-1	TRBV6-6	15	.	.	TGTGCCACCACCCGTTTATTAACGGTGAACACTGAAGCTTTCTTT	CATTRLLTVNTEAFF
TRBJ2-4	TRBV27	14	.	.	TGTGCCAGCAGTTTTGGGACTCCCAAAAACATTCAGTACTTC	CASSFGTPKNIQYF
TRBJ2-1	TRBV11-2	15	.	.	TGTGCCAGCAGCCGATCTTCCTCGCGGTACAATGAGCAGTTCTTC	CASSRSSSRYNEQFF
TRBJ2-3	TRBV25-1	17	.	.	TGTGCCAGCAGCCTCCCTGGTACCCCCCTTAGCACAGATACGCAGTATTTT	CASSLPGTPLSTDTQYF
TRBJ1-2	TRBV6-5	13	.	TRBD1	TGTGCCACCAGCCGGACAGGGCCTTATGGCTACACCTTC	CATSRTGPYGYTF
TRBJ2-7	TRBV19	13	.	.	TGTGCCAGTAGGGACCTCCCAGGGTACGAGCAGTACTTC	CASRDLPGYEQYF
TRBJ1-3	TRBV4-3	16	.	.	TGCGCCAGCAGCCAAAACGGCGTTACCTCTGGAAACACCATATATTTT	CASSQNGVTSGNTIYF
TRBJ1-1	TRBV30	15	.	TRBD1	TGTGCCGGTATGGACAGGGGTTTTATGTACACTGAAGCTTTCTTT	CAGMDRGFMYTEAFF
TRBJ1-6	TRBV5-5	13	once	.	TGTGCCAGCAGCTTGGACAGAAATTCACCCCTCCACTTT	CASSLDRNSPLHF
TRBJ2-6	TRBV28	15	.	.	TGTGCCAGCAGCCGACAGTTATCTGGGGCCAACGTCCTGACTTTC	CASSRQLSGANVLTF
TRBJ2-3	TRBV7-3	13	.	.	TGTGCCAGCAGCTCACCCCAGGCAGATACGCAGTATTTT	CASSSPQADTQYF
TRBJ2-2	TRBV11-3	13	.	.	TGTGCCACCAGTGGGGGCATCACCGGGGAGCTGTTTTTT	CATSGGITGELFF
TRBJ2-3	TRBV10-3	11	.	.	TGTGCCATCAGATCGGCAGATACGCAGTATTTT	CAIRSADTQYF
TRBJ1-4	TRBV25-1	17	.	TRBD1	TGTGCCAGCAGTGGACGCCGCGGGACAGCAACTAATGAAAAACTGTTTTTT	CASSGRRGTATNEKLFF
TRBJ2-2	TRBV7-9	14	.	TRBD2	TGTGCCAGCACCTACAGCGGGGGAGCCGGGGAGCTGTTTTTT	CASTYSGGAGELFF
TRBJ2-1	TRBV15	16	.	TRBD2	TGTGCCACCAGACCGGGGAGCGGGAGGACCCACAATGAGCAGTTCTTC	CATRPGSGRTHNEQFF
TRBJ1-2	TRBV28	11	.	.	TGTGCCATCTCGAGGGCCGATGGCTACACCTTC	CAISRADGYTF
TRBJ1-1	TRBV7-8	14	.	.	TGTGCCAGCAGCGTCACCCATTTGAACACTGAAGCTTTCTTT	CASSVTHLNTEAFF
TRBJ2-7	TRBV23-1	15	.	TRBD1	TGCGCCAGCAGTCATTTCTGGACAGGGGGCTACGAGCAGTACTTC	CASSHFWTGGYEQYF
TRBJ2-1	TRBV19	11	.	.	TGTGCCAGTACCATCGGCAATGAGCAGTTCTTC	CASTIGNEQFF
TRBJ2-5	TRBV7-3	13	.	TRBD2	TGTGCCAGCAGCCCGGGACTATTTGAGACCCAGTACTTC	CASSPGLFETQYF
TRBJ2-7	TRBV21-1	14	few	.	TGTGCCAGCAGGACTAGCGGGGGAGCCAGCGAGCAGTACTTC	CASRTSGGASEQYF
TRBJ1-1	TRBV28	14	.	.	TGTGCCAGCAGTTTAGTAGACCGACAGCGAGTTGCTTTCTTT	CASSLVDRQRVAFF
TRBJ2-3	TRBV28	15	.	.	TGTGCCAGCAGTCCTAGGGGGGGGACCACAGATACGCAGTATTTT	CASSPRGGTTDTQYF
TRBJ1-4	TRBV7-9	18	.	.	TGTGCCGCAGCTTATCTTAGTGAGGGAAATCCAACGGATGAAAAACTGTTTTTT	CAAAYLSEGNPTDEKLFF